These T cell receptor beta chains were read from a single sample in a study of T cells in Graves' hyperthyroidism and ophthalmopathy. One entry per CDR3 protein results from TCRdb running MiXCR on the multiplex PCR reads. Of roughly 250,000 distinct CDR3 sequences in the sample, roughly 15% are singletons; the top ten hold roughly 15%. The sequenced sample was blood. These receptors all stem from a woman aged 40-49 years with Graves' hyperthyroidism that later progressed to Graves' ophthalmopathy. The CDR3 runs from the conserved cysteine through the conserved F or W. Each record gives: V gene, D gene, J gene, clone size, CDR3 protein, CDR3 DNA. A D gene is named only where the DNA matches it firmly. A row's size may be missing; if present it is once, few, many or a size class.

v_call: TRBV11-3
d_call: -
j_call: TRBJ1-1
clone_size: many
cdr3_aa: CASKPHEGTEAFF
cdr3_nt: TGTGCCAGCAAACCCCATGAAGGCACTGAAGCTTTCTTT

v_call: TRBV6-5
d_call: -
j_call: TRBJ2-7
clone_size: many
cdr3_aa: CASSYGGLAGDYYEQYF
cdr3_nt: TGTGCCAGCAGTTACGGGGGGCTCGCGGGAGACTACTACGAGCAGTACTTC

v_call: TRBV4-1
d_call: -
j_call: TRBJ1-1
clone_size: -
cdr3_aa: CASSQQGLTEAFF
cdr3_nt: TGCGCCAGCAGCCAACAGGGGCTCACTGAAGCTTTCTTT

v_call: TRBV6-1
d_call: -
j_call: TRBJ2-2
clone_size: many
cdr3_aa: CASSRGGELFF
cdr3_nt: TGTGCCAGCTCGCGAGGGGGGGAGCTGTTTTTT

v_call: TRBV20-1
d_call: TRBD2
j_call: TRBJ2-4
clone_size: -
cdr3_aa: CSLAGEWNIQYF
cdr3_nt: TGCAGCCTAGCGGGAGAGTGGAACATTCAGTACTTC

v_call: TRBV4-1
d_call: -
j_call: TRBJ1-1
clone_size: many
cdr3_aa: CASSRGYTEAFF
cdr3_nt: TGCGCCAGCAGTCGGGGGTACACTGAAGCTTTCTTT

v_call: TRBV19
d_call: -
j_call: TRBJ2-1
clone_size: few
cdr3_aa: CASSQYNERFF
cdr3_nt: TGTGCCAGTAGTCAGTACAATGAGCGGTTCTTC

v_call: TRBV14
d_call: TRBD2
j_call: TRBJ2-1
clone_size: -
cdr3_aa: CASSRNRAGLAANNEQFF
cdr3_nt: TGTGCCAGCAGCCGAAATCGCGCCGGACTAGCGGCCAACAATGAGCAGTTCTTC

v_call: TRBV20-1
d_call: -
j_call: TRBJ2-1
clone_size: -
cdr3_aa: CSARDIVSDVWKYNEQFF
cdr3_nt: TGCAGTGCTAGAGATATAGTCTCGGACGTTTGGAAGTACAATGAGCAGTTCTTC

v_call: TRBV28
d_call: -
j_call: TRBJ2-7
clone_size: many
cdr3_aa: CASSLIIYEQYF
cdr3_nt: TGTGCCAGCAGTTTAATTATCTACGAGCAGTACTTC

v_call: TRBV3-1
d_call: -
j_call: TRBJ2-2
clone_size: many
cdr3_aa: CASSQDNKNTGELFF
cdr3_nt: TGTGCCAGCAGCCAAGACAACAAGAACACCGGGGAGCTGTTTTTT

v_call: TRBV10-2
d_call: TRBD1
j_call: TRBJ2-1
clone_size: many
cdr3_aa: CASSGDRGQTNHEQFF
cdr3_nt: TGCGCCAGCAGTGGGGACAGGGGGCAGACTAACCATGAGCAGTTCTTC

v_call: TRBV7-9
d_call: TRBD2
j_call: TRBJ2-1
clone_size: -
cdr3_aa: CASSLRGLAPYNEQFF
cdr3_nt: TGTGCCAGCAGCTTACGGGGACTAGCTCCCTACAATGAGCAGTTCTTC

v_call: TRBV28
d_call: -
j_call: TRBJ1-1
clone_size: many
cdr3_aa: CASSLYRLNTEAFF
cdr3_nt: TGTGCCAGCAGTTTGTACAGGCTGAACACTGAAGCTTTCTTT

v_call: TRBV6-1
d_call: -
j_call: TRBJ1-2
clone_size: few
cdr3_aa: CASREDSGYGYTF
cdr3_nt: TGTGCCAGCAGGGAGGACTCCGGCTATGGCTACACCTTC

v_call: TRBV12-3/TRBV12-4
d_call: TRBD2
j_call: TRBJ2-3
clone_size: many
cdr3_aa: CASNTSGRRHTQYF
cdr3_nt: TGTGCCAGCAATACTAGCGGGAGACGCCATACGCAGTATTTT

v_call: TRBV24-1
d_call: TRBD1
j_call: TRBJ1-1
clone_size: many
cdr3_aa: CATTGGENTEAFF
cdr3_nt: TGTGCCACCACAGGGGGCGAGAACACTGAAGCTTTCTTT

v_call: TRBV2
d_call: -
j_call: TRBJ1-4
clone_size: many
cdr3_aa: CASSEDRDGEKLFF
cdr3_nt: TGTGCCAGCAGTGAAGACAGGGATGGTGAAAAACTGTTTTTT

v_call: TRBV11-2
d_call: TRBD2
j_call: TRBJ2-7
clone_size: many
cdr3_aa: CASSLEGGFDEQYF
cdr3_nt: TGTGCCAGCAGCTTAGAGGGAGGGTTCGACGAGCAGTACTTC

v_call: TRBV11-2
d_call: -
j_call: TRBJ2-7
clone_size: -
cdr3_aa: CASSSRDGNYEQYF
cdr3_nt: TGTGCCAGCAGCTCCCGGGACGGGAACTACGAGCAGTACTTC

v_call: TRBV7-8
d_call: -
j_call: TRBJ2-1
clone_size: many
cdr3_aa: CASSLAFLARERHEQFF
cdr3_nt: TGTGCCAGCAGCTTAGCGTTTTTGGCTAGGGAGCGCCATGAGCAGTTCTTC

v_call: TRBV3-1
d_call: TRBD2
j_call: TRBJ2-3
clone_size: -
cdr3_aa: CASRGRGLAGSDTQYF
cdr3_nt: TGTGCCAGCAGGGGGAGGGGGCTAGCGGGGTCAGATACGCAGTATTTT

v_call: TRBV28
d_call: TRBD2
j_call: TRBJ2-4
clone_size: many
cdr3_aa: CASRKRGKNIQYF
cdr3_nt: TGTGCCAGCCGGAAGCGGGGGAAAAACATTCAGTACTTC

v_call: TRBV7-9
d_call: -
j_call: TRBJ2-5
clone_size: -
cdr3_aa: CASSLISWGARETQYF
cdr3_nt: TGTGCCAGCAGCCTTATTAGCTGGGGGGCGCGGGAGACCCAGTACTTC

v_call: TRBV14
d_call: -
j_call: TRBJ2-1
clone_size: many
cdr3_aa: CASSQDESNYNEQFF
cdr3_nt: TGTGCCAGCAGCCAAGATGAGAGCAACTACAATGAGCAGTTCTTC

v_call: TRBV29-1
d_call: -
j_call: TRBJ2-7
clone_size: -
cdr3_aa: CSGQTSYEQYF
cdr3_nt: TGCAGCGGGCAAACCTCCTACGAGCAGTACTTC

v_call: TRBV4-2
d_call: TRBD2
j_call: TRBJ2-2
clone_size: -
cdr3_aa: CASSQEGGRNTGELFF
cdr3_nt: TGTGCCAGCAGCCAAGAGGGAGGGCGAAACACCGGGGAGCTGTTTTTT